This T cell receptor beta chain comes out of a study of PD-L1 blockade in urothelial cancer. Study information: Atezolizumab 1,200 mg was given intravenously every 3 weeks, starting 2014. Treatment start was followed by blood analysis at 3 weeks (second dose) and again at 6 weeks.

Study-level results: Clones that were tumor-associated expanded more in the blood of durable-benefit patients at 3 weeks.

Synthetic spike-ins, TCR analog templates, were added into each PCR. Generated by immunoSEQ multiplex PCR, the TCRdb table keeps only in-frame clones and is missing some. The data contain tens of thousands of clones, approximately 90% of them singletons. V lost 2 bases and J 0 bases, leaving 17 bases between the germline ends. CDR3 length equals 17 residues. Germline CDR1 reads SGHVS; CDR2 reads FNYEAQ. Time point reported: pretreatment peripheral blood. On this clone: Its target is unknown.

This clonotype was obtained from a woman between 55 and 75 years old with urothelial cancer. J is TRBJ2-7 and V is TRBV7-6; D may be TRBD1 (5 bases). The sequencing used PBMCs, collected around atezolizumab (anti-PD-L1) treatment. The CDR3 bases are TGTGCCAGCAGCTTAAGTAGTGTGGGGCGGAGCTCCTACGAGCAGTACTTC. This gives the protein CASSLSSVGRSSYEQYF. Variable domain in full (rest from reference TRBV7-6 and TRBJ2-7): GAGVSQSPRYKVTKRGQDVALRCDPISGHVSLYWYRQALGQGPEFLTYFNYEAQQDKSGLPNDRFSAERPEGSISTLTIQRTEQRDSAMYRCASSLSSVGRSSYEQYFGPGTRLTVT.